Below, one T cell receptor beta chain is given with its context. Its cognate antigen is unknown. This CDR3 has 19 amino acids. Trimming at V came to 4 bases and at J to 5 bases, leaving 15 bases not matched to a gene. The V gene's germline CDR1 is SEHNR and CDR2 FQNEAQ (reference sequence). This sample is drawn from a study of OX40 agonist ivuxolimab in advanced cancers. Clones were sequenced by immunoSEQ multiplex PCR, and TCRdb holds only the in-frame ones, with some missing. The sample shows tens of thousands of clones, approximately 80% of them seen only once. Study findings and constraints: The expanded peripheral T cells' antigen specificity was not determined.

This material consisted of CD4+ or CD8+ T cells sorted from blood, taken in a trial of the OX40 agonist ivuxolimab. The chain employs TRBV7-9 and TRBJ2-2, with TRBD2 matching 11 bases. The TCR was taken from an adult with an advanced solid tumor such as melanoma, head and neck, liver or kidney cancer. CDR3 DNA: TGTGCCAGCAGCTGGGTGGGGACTAGCGGAGGCCAGTCTACCGGGGAGCTGTTTTTT. Its protein product is CASSWVGTSGGQSTGELFF.